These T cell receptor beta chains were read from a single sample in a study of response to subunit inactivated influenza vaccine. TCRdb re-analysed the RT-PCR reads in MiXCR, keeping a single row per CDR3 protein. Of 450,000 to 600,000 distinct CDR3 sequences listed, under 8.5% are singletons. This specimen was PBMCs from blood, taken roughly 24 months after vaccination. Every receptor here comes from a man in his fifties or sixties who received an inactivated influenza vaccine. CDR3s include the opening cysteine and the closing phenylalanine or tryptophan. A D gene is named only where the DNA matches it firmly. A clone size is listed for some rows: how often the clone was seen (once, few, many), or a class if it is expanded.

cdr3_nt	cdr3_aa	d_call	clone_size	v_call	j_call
TGTGCCAGCAGTAGACAGGGACGCCAGCCCCAGCATTTT	CASSRQGRQPQHF	TRBD1	few	TRBV6-2/TRBV6-3	TRBJ1-5
TGTGCCACCAGCAGAATAGCGGGAGCTCTCAATGAGCAGTTCTTC	CATSRIAGALNEQFF	TRBD2	.	TRBV15	TRBJ2-1
TGTGCCACCAGCAGAGATCCGACGGCCACAGATACGCAGTATTTT	CATSRDPTATDTQYF	.	many	TRBV15	TRBJ2-3
TGCAGTGTTGGGAGGGGGCCCTTGAATTCACCCCTCCACTTT	CSVGRGPLNSPLHF	TRBD1	.	TRBV20-1	TRBJ1-6
TGCGCCAGCAGCTTGGAAGTCCAGTCCTACGAGCAGTACTTC	CASSLEVQSYEQYF	.	many	TRBV5-1	TRBJ2-7
TGCGCCAGCAGCCAAGATGAGAGGGGTGGGAACACCGGGGAGCTGTTTTTT	CASSQDERGGNTGELFF	.	.	TRBV4-1	TRBJ2-2
TGTGCCAGCAGATCCCCCAACGAGCAGTACTTC	CASRSPNEQYF	.	few	TRBV28	TRBJ2-7
TGTGCCAGCACCCCTGGACTAGCGGGAGGCAACGAGCAGTACTTC	CASTPGLAGGNEQYF	TRBD2	few	TRBV5-6	TRBJ2-7
TGTGCCTCTAGGGGTCTAGCGGGACCCACTAGCACAGATACGCAGTATTTT	CASRGLAGPTSTDTQYF	TRBD2	many	TRBV12-3/TRBV12-4	TRBJ2-3
TGTGCCAGCCGCGGGGTCTGGACCCAGTACTTC	CASRGVWTQYF	.	few	TRBV2	TRBJ2-5
TGTGCCAGCAGTCCAGGGGGCCCCTACGAGCAGTACTTC	CASSPGGPYEQYF	TRBD1	many	TRBV12-3/TRBV12-4	TRBJ2-7
TGCGCCAGCAGCCGATCGGACAACTACGAGCAGTACTTC	CASSRSDNYEQYF	.	.	TRBV5-1	TRBJ2-7
TGTGCCATCAGTGAGTCGACCGGCAGACCGGCTTCCTACGAGCAGTACTTC	CAISESTGRPASYEQYF	.	few	TRBV10-3	TRBJ2-7
TGCAGTGCTACCGGGACTAGAACGTTGTATGAGCAGTTCTTC	CSATGTRTLYEQFF	TRBD2	.	TRBV20-1	TRBJ2-1
TGTGCCAGCAGTTACTCGTATCGGAACTCCTACGAGCAGTACTTC	CASSYSYRNSYEQYF	.	.	TRBV6-5	TRBJ2-7
TGTGCCAGCAGCGTAGGTTCCATACAGACCTCTGGGGCCAACGTCCTGACTTTC	CASSVGSIQTSGANVLTF	.	few	TRBV9	TRBJ2-6
TGCAGTGCTAGCGGGAGGTCTAGCGGAAACAATGAGCAGTTCTTC	CSASGRSSGNNEQFF	TRBD2	.	TRBV20-1	TRBJ2-1
TGTGCCAGCAGCGTAGGGGGTACAGATAACTATGGCTACACCTTC	CASSVGGTDNYGYTF	.	.	TRBV9	TRBJ1-2
TGTGCCAGCAGTTACCGACGCCAAGGGTGGGTTTCACCCCTCCACTTT	CASSYRRQGWVSPLHF	.	many	TRBV6-2/TRBV6-3	TRBJ1-6
TGCGCCAGCAGCGTTAGAATACAGGGAGGGAACACTGAAGCTTTCTTT	CASSVRIQGGNTEAFF	.	many	TRBV5-1	TRBJ1-1
TGTGCCATCAGTGATTATAATTCACCCCTCCACTTT	CAISDYNSPLHF	.	many	TRBV10-3	TRBJ1-6
TGCGCCAGCAGCTTGGCCTGGGGACAGGGAGCAGATACGCAGTATTTT	CASSLAWGQGADTQYF	TRBD1	.	TRBV5-1	TRBJ2-3
TGTGCCAGCAGCTTAGAAGGCGGTACGCAGTATTTT	CASSLEGGTQYF	.	.	TRBV11-3	TRBJ2-3
TGTGCCAGCAGCGAGACTACCTATTACTCTTACAATGAGCAGTTCTTC	CASSETTYYSYNEQFF	.	many	TRBV14	TRBJ2-1
TGCGCCAGCAGCCAAGATCGGGCAGGGAGTGGGTCGGTGGGTCAGCCCCAGCATTTT	CASSQDRAGSGSVGQPQHF	.	few	TRBV4-1	TRBJ1-5
TGTGCCATCAGTGAGTCTTCGGGAGAGACCCAGTACTTC	CAISESSGETQYF	.	.	TRBV10-3	TRBJ2-5
TGTGCCAGCAGTACCGGGACAGGTCATGGCTACACCTTC	CASSTGTGHGYTF	TRBD1	many	TRBV25-1	TRBJ1-2
TGTGCCAGCAGCCCGGCCGGGGCGGCTATTACTCACTATGGCTACACCTTC	CASSPAGAAITHYGYTF	.	many	TRBV12-3/TRBV12-4	TRBJ1-2
TGCAGTGCTGAGAAGACTAGCGGGAGCTCCTACGAGCAGTACTTC	CSAEKTSGSSYEQYF	TRBD2	few	TRBV20-1	TRBJ2-7
TGCGCCAGCAGCCGGGGACAGGGTAGCACCTACGAGCAGTACTTC	CASSRGQGSTYEQYF	TRBD1	many	TRBV5-1	TRBJ2-7
TGTGCCAGCAGCTTAGATGGGACCTTCTATGGCTACACCTTC	CASSLDGTFYGYTF	.	.	TRBV7-2	TRBJ1-2
TGTGCCAGCAGTTACTCCCCGGGCGCTGAAGCTTTCTTT	CASSYSPGAEAFF	.	many	TRBV6-2/TRBV6-3	TRBJ1-1
TGTGCCAGCAGCCATGGGGAAGGGAACACCGGGGAGCTGTTTTTT	CASSHGEGNTGELFF	.	.	TRBV3-1	TRBJ2-2
TGTGCCAGCAGTAAGGGACTAGCGGGAGGCTACGAGCAGTACTTC	CASSKGLAGGYEQYF	TRBD2	.	TRBV6-1	TRBJ2-7
TGCAGTAGCCTAAGCGGGGGGGCGATAAATGAGCAGTTCTTC	CSSLSGGAINEQFF	TRBD2	.	TRBV20-1	TRBJ2-1
TGTGCCAGCAGCACGAGTACAACGAATTCACCCCTCCACTTT	CASSTSTTNSPLHF	.	few	TRBV13	TRBJ1-6
TGTGCCAGCAGTTCACTTGACAGGGCACCATCCTACGAGCAGTACTTC	CASSSLDRAPSYEQYF	TRBD1	.	TRBV28	TRBJ2-7
TGCAGCGTGGGCGGGGTTCTCACAGATACGCAGTATTTT	CSVGGVLTDTQYF	.	few	TRBV29-1	TRBJ2-3
TGCAGTGCTAGAGATACGAATGGAGAGACCCAGTACTTC	CSARDTNGETQYF	.	many	TRBV20-1	TRBJ2-5
TGCGCCAGCAGCCCGGGACCAAACACTGAAGCTTTCTTT	CASSPGPNTEAFF	.	many	TRBV5-1	TRBJ1-1
TGTGCCAGCAGTCCAACCGGGTCCCACTACGAGCAGTACTTC	CASSPTGSHYEQYF	.	many	TRBV7-9	TRBJ2-7
TGCGCCAGCAGCTTAACAGGACAGGGGTGGGGAGAGACCCAGTACTTC	CASSLTGQGWGETQYF	TRBD1	.	TRBV5-1	TRBJ2-5
TGTGCCAGCTCACCACCGAACCAGCGACAGTACAATGAGCAGTTCTTC	CASSPPNQRQYNEQFF	.	.	TRBV18	TRBJ2-1
TGTGCCAGCAGTTACTTTGGGGGCGCAGGCACCGGGGAGCTGTTTTTT	CASSYFGGAGTGELFF	.	.	TRBV6-5	TRBJ2-2
TGTGCCAGCATGGACAGGACGTACAATGAGCAGTTCTTC	CASMDRTYNEQFF	TRBD1	many	TRBV7-2	TRBJ2-1
TGTGCCAGCAGCCGACCCACTAGCCGCAACTCCTACGAGCAGTACTTC	CASSRPTSRNSYEQYF	.	few	TRBV6-2/TRBV6-3	TRBJ2-7
TGCGCCAGCAGCCGAATGGGGACAGGGAATGAAAAACTGTTTTTT	CASSRMGTGNEKLFF	TRBD1	.	TRBV4-3	TRBJ1-4
TGTGCCAGCAGCAATTCGGGGGTCGAGACCCAGTACTTC	CASSNSGVETQYF	.	.	TRBV7-9	TRBJ2-5
TGCAGTGCTGGACTAGCGGGACCGTACGAGCAGTACTTC	CSAGLAGPYEQYF	TRBD2	many	TRBV20-1	TRBJ2-7
TGTGCCAGCATATCCGGTACGGTTGGTCAGCCCCAGCATTTT	CASISGTVGQPQHF	.	.	TRBV9	TRBJ1-5
TGTGCCAGCAGCCAGGAGGTCCTCTCTGGAAACACCATATATTTT	CASSQEVLSGNTIYF	.	many	TRBV3-1	TRBJ1-3
TGTGCCAGCAGCCCTGGGCCGGGACTAGCGGGGGAAGAGACCCAGTACTTC	CASSPGPGLAGEETQYF	TRBD2	.	TRBV5-6	TRBJ2-5
TGCGCCAGCAGCTTGGTCCAGGGGACATCCTACGAGCAGTACTTC	CASSLVQGTSYEQYF	.	many	TRBV5-1	TRBJ2-7
TGTGCCAGCAGCCTGACTGAACGCGGCACAGATACGCAGTATTTT	CASSLTERGTDTQYF	.	many	TRBV7-6	TRBJ2-3
TGCAGCGTTGAAGTCATTAGCGGGAGTGGCGGGAATGAGCAGTTCTTC	CSVEVISGSGGNEQFF	TRBD2	many	TRBV29-1	TRBJ2-1